Below, 26 T cell receptor beta chains from the same sample are listed, as sequenced in a study of blood T cell repertoires in COVID-19 (dated by TCRdb to 2020 to 2021). Receptor amplification or capture employed the immunoSEQ multiplex PCR assay. TCRdb holds this immuneACCESS table with in-frame rearrangements only. Some clones are missing; in checked studies, unresolved V genes explain under half, and the rest has no known cause. The table for this sample lists 300,000 to 400,000 clones; around 86% of them were counted only once. 6% to 7% of the sample comes from the top ten. The sequenced sample consisted of peripheral blood. The receptors originated from a woman aged 45-60 years with COVID-19, enrolled during active disease.

The chain joins TRBV14 to TRBJ1-1, with a weak D call TRBD1 (5 bases). This CDR3 comprises 15 residues. In germline, CDR1 is SGHDN, CDR2 FVKESK. V was clipped by 1 base and J by 7 bases, with 16 bases between them. The CDR3 loop reads CASSQVGRGSFEAFF. Here the CDR3 DNA reads TGTGCCAGCAGCCAAGTCGGAAGGGGATCTTTTGAAGCTTTCTTT.

This chain connects TRBV10-3 to TRBJ2-3; D is uncertain. The V and J ends lost 4 bases and 4 bases respectively, with 3 bases between them. The CDR3 covers 11 residues. From germline, CDR1 is ENHRY and CDR2 SYGVKD. This CDR3 is CAISVADTQYF. CDR3 DNA sequence: TGTGCCATCAGTGTAGCAGATACGCAGTATTTT.

The V gene is TRBV5-4, the J gene TRBJ2-4; tentative D call: TRBD1 (6 bases). With 4 bases removed from V and 0 bases from J, the gap between germline ends came to 14 bases. Germline-derived CDR1 and CDR2 are SGHNT and YYREEE (reference sequence). The CDR3 runs 16 residues. DNA of the CDR3: TGTGCCAGCAGCCGCGACAGGCGATTAGCCAAAAACATTCAGTACTTC. This sequence encodes CASSRDRRLAKNIQYF.

The chain combines TRBV19 with TRBJ2-3; D perhaps matches TRBD2 (5 bases). The CDR3 runs 16 residues. V dropped 1 base and J dropped 2 bases, with 13 bases sitting between them. CDR1 and CDR2 from the germline V gene are LNHDA and SQIVND (reference sequence). CDR3: CASSIGVGSVTDTQYF. The DNA of the CDR3 is TGTGCCAGTAGTATAGGGGTAGGGAGTGTCACAGATACGCAGTATTTT.

This clone was observed a handful of times. V gene TRBV24-1 combines with J gene TRBJ2-2, with TRBD1 matching 7 bases. This CDR3 is 14 amino acids long. The germline V gene encodes CDR1 KGHDR and CDR2 SFDVKD. The J segment lost 3 bases and the V segment lost 5 bases, leaving 2 bases of the junction unmatched. Written as DNA, the CDR3 is TGTGCCACCAGTGCGGGACAGCACACCGGGGAGCTGTTTTTT. Translated, it gives CATSAGQHTGELFF.

The gene calls are TRBV5-6 and TRBJ2-2; TRBD2 matches at 12 bases. CDR3 length equals 18 residues. The J segment lost 0 bases and the V segment lost 4 bases, leaving 7 bases of the junction unmatched. Germline values: CDR1 SGHDT, CDR2 YYEEEE. CDR3 in DNA: TGTGCCAGCAGCCCCCGGACTAGCGGGATCTCGAACACCGGGGAGCTGTTTTTT. Protein product: CASSPRTSGISNTGELFF. Based on the CDR3 plus reference TRBV5-6 and TRBJ2-2, the full variable domain is DAGVTQSPTHLIKTRGQQVTLRCSPKSGHDTVSWYQQALGQGPQFIFQYYEEEERQRGNFPDRFSGHQFPNYSSELNVNALLLGDSALYLCASSPRTSGISNTGELFFGEGSRLTVL.

The chain uses TRBV12-3 or TRBV12-4 and TRBJ1-1, with D unclear. The V gene lost 10 bases and the J gene lost 3 bases, with 12 bases spanning the gap. This CDR3 contains 12 residues. The CDR3, as DNA: TGTGCCATTTCGAGCGGCGACACTGAAGCTTTCTTT. It translates to CAISSGDTEAFF.

The CDR3 here is CASSLRVAGQSYEQYF. In DNA, the CDR3 is TGTGCCAGCAGCTTAAGAGTTGCGGGGCAGTCCTACGAGCAGTACTTC. The chain is built from TRBV11-2 and TRBJ2-7, with D tentatively TRBD2 (6 bases). Deletions cut 2 bases from V and 1 base from J, with 15 bases between. CDR3 size: 16 residues. Germline values: CDR1 SGHAT, CDR2 FQNNGV.

CDR3 nucleotide sequence: TGTGCCTGGAGTGGAAGGGGGCAGGTTGGCTACACCTTC. This encodes CAWSGRGQVGYTF. This chain joins TRBV30 and TRBJ1-2, with 7 bases fitting TRBD1. V lost 1 base, J lost 7 bases, and 6 bases stayed unmatched. CDR1 is GTSNPN, CDR2 SVGIG, per germline (reference sequence). This CDR3 region has 13 residues.

CDR3 DNA sequence: TGCGCCAGCAGCCAAGAACCGGGACTAGCGGGAAATGAGCAGTTCTTC. It yields the protein CASSQEPGLAGNEQFF. This chain uses TRBV4-1 with TRBJ2-1, with TRBD2 matching over 13 bases. Germline-derived CDR1 and CDR2 are MGHRA and YSYEKL. With V trimmed by 0 bases and J by 7 bases, 3 bases remained unmatched. There are 16 residues in the CDR3.

As DNA, the CDR3 is TGTGCCAGCCGAGATACAGGGGGCGAAAACACCATATATTTT. Translating it yields CASRDTGGENTIYF. The chain has TRBV6-6 and TRBJ1-3; 9 positions agree with TRBD1. The length of the CDR3 is 14 residues. The J segment lost 6 bases and the V segment lost 8 bases, leaving 8 bases of the junction unmatched. Germline V lookup: CDR1 MNHNY, CDR2 SVGAGI (reference sequence).

The chain employs TRBV19 and TRBJ2-3, with D perhaps TRBD1 (5 bases). Looked up from germline, CDR1 is LNHDA and CDR2 is SQIVND (reference sequence). The V end lost 3 bases, the J end lost 7 bases, and 14 bases lay between the germline ends. CDR3 length: 14 residues. CDR3 sequence reads: CASSIGAGINTQYF. The DNA of the CDR3 is TGTGCCAGTAGTATTGGGGCAGGGATAAATACGCAGTATTTT.

Comment on this clone: The germline gene is not matched at one end of the junction; a read error may be the cause. The chain joins TRBV13 to TRBJ2-7, with 7 bases aligning to TRBD1. Germline V gene lookup returns CDR1 PRHDT and CDR2 FYEKMQ (reference sequence). The CDR3 has 12 residues. The CDR3 here is CASSPKDRSGHF. The DNA of the CDR3 is TGTGCCAGCAGCCCCAAGGACAGGTCAGGGCACTTC. The complete variable domain, with remaining parts taken from reference TRBV13 and TRBJ2-7, reads AAGVIQSPRHLIKEKRETATLKCYPIPRHDTVYWYQQGPGQDPQFLISFYEKMQSDKGSIPDRFSAQQFSDYHSELNMSSLELGDSALYFCASSPKDRSGHFGPGTRLTVT.

This clone has a single count. The V gene is TRBV7-9, the J gene TRBJ2-4, with TRBD1 as a possible D gene (5 bases). Trimming pared 1 base from V and 5 bases from J, leaving 9 bases between. CDR3 length: 14 residues. Germline lookup yields CDR1 SEHNR and CDR2 FQNEAQ (reference sequence). CDR3 residues: CASSLEPQENIQYF. The CDR3 DNA reads as TGTGCCAGCAGCTTAGAACCACAGGAAAACATTCAGTACTTC.

The rearrangement links TRBV6-2 or TRBV6-3 to TRBJ2-7; D unclear. The V and J ends lost 0 bases and 4 bases respectively, with 10 bases between them. The CDR3 runs to 14 residues. Germline V CDR1 and CDR2: MNHEY, SVGEGT. Written as DNA, the CDR3 is TGTGCCAGCAGTTACTCCCAGGTTACTTACGAGCAGTACTTC. This sequence encodes CASSYSQVTYEQYF.

The chain has TRBV6-6 and TRBJ2-1; D gene unclear. The V end was cut by 6 bases, the J end by 7 bases, with 19 bases between. CDR3 size: 15 residues. Looked up from germline, CDR1 is MNHNY and CDR2 is SVGAGI (reference sequence). The CDR3 DNA reads TGTGCCAGCAGCCGACGAAAGCTCCCCCCGAATGAGCAGTTCTTC. This encodes CASSRRKLPPNEQFF.

CDR3 residues: CATSRTGSSYNEQFF. The CDR3 DNA reads as TGTGCCACCAGCCGAACGGGATCGTCCTACAATGAGCAGTTCTTC. The genes are TRBV24-1 and TRBJ2-1; perhaps TRBD2 as D (5 bases). Germline CDR1 is KGHDR and CDR2 is SFDVKD. The CDR3 is 15 amino acids. V was cut by 7 bases and J by 1 base, with 13 bases left in between.

The chain uses TRBV7-9 and TRBJ2-6, with 11 bases aligning to TRBD1. From germline, CDR1 is SEHNR and CDR2 FQNEAQ (reference sequence). The CDR3 covers 18 residues. V lost 5 bases and J lost 2; bases outside the gene matches: 8. The CDR3 loop reads CASSRGQGVLAGANVLTF. The CDR3 DNA follows: TGTGCCAGCAGCCGGGGACAGGGGGTGTTAGCTGGGGCCAACGTCCTGACTTTC.

The chain combines TRBV5-4 with TRBJ2-3; 8 bases match TRBD2. V lost 4 bases and J lost 0; bases outside the gene matches: 7. CDR1 is SGHNT, CDR2 YYREEE, per germline (reference sequence). The CDR3 spans 16 residues. This chain's CDR3 is CASSAGLAGSTDTQYF. DNA for the CDR3: TGTGCCAGCAGCGCCGGGCTAGCGGGCAGCACAGATACGCAGTATTTT. Together with reference TRBV5-4 and TRBJ2-3, the CDR3 gives the full variable domain: ETGVTQSPTHLIKTRGQQVTLRCSSQSGHNTVSWYQQALGQGPQFIFQYYREEENGRGNFPPRFSGLQFPNYSSELNVNALELDDSALYLCASSAGLAGSTDTQYFGPGTRLTVL.

The chain has TRBV2 and TRBJ2-1, with 7 bases fitting TRBD2. The length of the CDR3 is 13 residues. Germline CDR1 is SNHLY and CDR2 is FYNNEI. The V gene end was trimmed by 10 bases and the J gene end by 3 bases; junction bases not matched to a gene: 6. The CDR3 DNA follows: TGTGCCATCCGGGGACTAAACTACAATGAGCAGTTCTTC. Translating it yields CAIRGLNYNEQFF.

A remark on this clone: Different DNA sequences within this sample yield the same CDR3. The chain employs TRBV18 and TRBJ2-7; 7 bases are a match to TRBD1. Looked up from germline, CDR1 is KGHSH and CDR2 is LQKENI. Trimming at V came to 2 bases and at J to 0 bases, leaving 4 bases not matched to a gene. This CDR3 region has 15 residues. The CDR3 region is CASSPSRGSSYEQYF. The CDR3 DNA follows: TGTGCCAGCTCACCAAGCAGGGGGAGCTCCTACGAGCAGTACTTC.

This chain joins TRBV27 and TRBJ1-1; 12 nucleotides line up with TRBD1. CDR1 and CDR2 from the germline V gene are MNHEY and SMNVEV (reference sequence). The length of the CDR3 is 16 residues. V was pared by 4 bases and J by 1 base, with 4 bases of the junction left unmatched. The CDR3 sequence: CASSSGQGAWNTEAFF. The CDR3 DNA is TGTGCCAGCAGTTCGGGACAGGGGGCTTGGAACACTGAAGCTTTCTTT.

V gene TRBV28 combines with J gene TRBJ2-3; tentative D call: TRBD2 (7 bases). V was cut by 1 base and J by 2 bases, with 16 bases left in between. The CDR3 runs 17 residues. Per the germline V gene, CDR1 is MDHEN and CDR2 is SYDVKM. The CDR3 DNA is TGTGCCAGCAGTTTATTAGGGGGGGGCCTTTACACAGATACGCAGTATTTT. Encoded protein: CASSLLGGGLYTDTQYF.

This chain links TRBV11-3 with TRBJ2-1, with 9 bases aligning to TRBD1. The CDR3 is made up of 13 amino acids. Per the germline V gene, CDR1 is SGHNT and CDR2 is YENEEA. The V and J ends lost 4 bases and 6 bases, in that order; junction bases with no gene match: 1. CDR3 region: CASSSDRGNEQFF. The DNA of the CDR3 is TGTGCCAGCAGCTCGGACAGGGGCAATGAGCAGTTCTTC. Full variable domain (rest looked up from reference TRBV11-3 and TRBJ2-1): EAGVVQSPRYKIIEKKQPVAFWCNPISGHNTLYWYLQNLGQGPELLIRYENEEAVDDSQLPKDRFSAERLKGVDSTLKIQPAELGDSAVYLCASSSDRGNEQFFGPGTRLTVL.

V and J are TRBV18 and TRBJ1-1, with TRBD1 matching 9 bases. Germline trimming cut 5 bases from V and 5 bases from J; bases unmatched to any gene: 6. Germline-derived CDR1 and CDR2 are KGHSH and LQKENI. This CDR3 has 14 amino acids. The CDR3 DNA reads TGTGCCAGCTCAAGGGACAGGGTAAAGACTGAAGCTTTCTTT. Protein sequence: CASSRDRVKTEAFF.

The V call is TRBV20-1, the J call TRBJ2-7; 12 bases map to TRBD2. The CDR3 sequence is 16 residues long. CDR1 and CDR2 from the germline V gene are DFQATT and SNEGSKA (reference sequence). With V trimmed by 3 bases and J by 4 bases, 10 bases remained unmatched. CDR3 nucleotide sequence: TGCAGTGCTAGTAGGCGACTAGCGGGAGTAATTTACGAGCAGTACTTC. Amino acids: CSASRRLAGVIYEQYF.